This section outlines one TCR beta chain sequence together with its context. Its antigen is as yet unknown. V gave up 8 bases and J gave up 2 bases, with 15 bases separating them. Germline values: CDR1 SGHAT, CDR2 FQNNGV. CDR3 size: 14 residues. This sample was included in a study of beta chain features in type 1 diabetes. Study-level background: Sorted cell examination encompassed 100,000,000 or so cells across all samples.

Since all of the isolated RNA was reverse transcribed, expressed TCRB transcripts were what got sequenced. An average of about 3.6 million reads was obtained for naive, central memory and regulatory T cell samples. Libraries were prepared by immunoSEQ multiplex PCR; TCRdb keeps only in-frame clonotypes and omits some of them. The sample includes a few hundred thousand clones, less than 20% seen only once; the top ten take roughly 0.045%. Whole-study results and caveats: For patients, the naive, central memory and Treg TCRB repertoires appeared more alike than for healthy donors.

The V and J genes are TRBV11-2 and TRBJ2-5, with D possibly TRBD2 on 5 matching bases. Sequenced material: naive CD4+ T cells from blood. The receptor comes from a woman under 30 in good health. CDR3 sequence reads: CASRGFSRQETQYF. As DNA, the CDR3 is TGTGCCAGCCGGGGTTTCTCACGGCAAGAGACCCAGTACTTC.